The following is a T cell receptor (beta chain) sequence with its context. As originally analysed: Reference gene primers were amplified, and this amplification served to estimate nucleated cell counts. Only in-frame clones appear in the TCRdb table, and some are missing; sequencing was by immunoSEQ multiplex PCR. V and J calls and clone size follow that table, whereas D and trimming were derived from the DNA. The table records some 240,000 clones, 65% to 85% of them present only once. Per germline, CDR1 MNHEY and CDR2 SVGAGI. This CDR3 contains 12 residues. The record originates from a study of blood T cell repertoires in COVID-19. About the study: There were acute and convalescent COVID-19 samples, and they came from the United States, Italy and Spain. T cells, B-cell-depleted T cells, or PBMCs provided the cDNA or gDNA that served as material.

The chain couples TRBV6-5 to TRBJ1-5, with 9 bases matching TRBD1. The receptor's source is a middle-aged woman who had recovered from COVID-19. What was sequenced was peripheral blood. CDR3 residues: CAHTGGEEPQHF. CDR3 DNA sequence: TGTGCTCATACAGGGGGCGAGGAGCCCCAGCATTTT.